This TCR beta chain was captured by sequencing in a study of resident and recirculating memory T cells in vitiligo. Overall study: Epidermis came from shave biopsies of lesional and nonlesional sites, plus PBMCs.

Unmatched junction bases numbered 7, after V lost 7 bases and J lost 1 base. Germline V gene sequence: CDR1 MNHNS, CDR2 SASEGT. The CDR3 length is 15 residues. Here immunoSEQ multiplex PCR was the method, and the copy in TCRdb shows in-frame clones only, minus some. The data show more than 70,000 clones, with about 90% seen just once and roughly 5.1% held by the top ten. The sequenced sample consisted of blood. The source is a male donor with vitiligo. The gene calls are TRBV6-1 and TRBJ1-2; 9 bases map to TRBD1. CDR3 amino acids: CASKLQGAGNYGYTF. In nucleotides, the CDR3 is TGTGCCAGCAAGTTACAGGGGGCGGGTAACTATGGCTACACCTTC.